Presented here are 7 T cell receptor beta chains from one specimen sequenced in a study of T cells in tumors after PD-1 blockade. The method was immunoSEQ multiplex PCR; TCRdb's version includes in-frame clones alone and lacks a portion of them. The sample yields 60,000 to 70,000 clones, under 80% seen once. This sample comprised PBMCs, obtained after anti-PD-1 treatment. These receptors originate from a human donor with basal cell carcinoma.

CDR3 nucleotides: TGTGCCAGCAGCAAAAACAGGGGGGGCACAGAGACCCAGTACTTC. This encodes CASSKNRGGTETQYF. The chain uses TRBV5-6 and TRBJ2-5; weak D call: TRBD1 (8 bases). V was cut by 4 bases and J by 4 bases, with 17 bases left in between. The CDR3 contains 15 residues. Germline V CDR1 and CDR2: SGHDT, YYEEEE.

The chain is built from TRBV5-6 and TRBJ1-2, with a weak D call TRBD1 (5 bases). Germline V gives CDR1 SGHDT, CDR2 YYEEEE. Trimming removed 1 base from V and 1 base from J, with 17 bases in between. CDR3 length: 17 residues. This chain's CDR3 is CASSLWPGKQFNYGYTF. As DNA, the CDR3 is TGTGCCAGCAGCTTGTGGCCAGGGAAACAATTTAACTATGGCTACACCTTC.

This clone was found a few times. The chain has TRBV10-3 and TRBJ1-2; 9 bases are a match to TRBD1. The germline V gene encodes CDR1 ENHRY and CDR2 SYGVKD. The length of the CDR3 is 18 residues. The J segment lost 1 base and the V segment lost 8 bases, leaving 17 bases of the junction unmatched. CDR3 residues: CAIRPGTGNRILNYGYTF. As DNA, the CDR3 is TGTGCCATCCGTCCCGGGACAGGGAACAGGATACTTAACTATGGCTACACCTTC.

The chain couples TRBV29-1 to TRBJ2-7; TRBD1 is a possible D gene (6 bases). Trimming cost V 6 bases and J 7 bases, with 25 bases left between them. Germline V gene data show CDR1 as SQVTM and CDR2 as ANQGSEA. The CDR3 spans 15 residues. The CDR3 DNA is TGCAGCGTACACCTTTTAGGGACACTGGTGGGGGAGCAGTACTTC. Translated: CSVHLLGTLVGEQYF.

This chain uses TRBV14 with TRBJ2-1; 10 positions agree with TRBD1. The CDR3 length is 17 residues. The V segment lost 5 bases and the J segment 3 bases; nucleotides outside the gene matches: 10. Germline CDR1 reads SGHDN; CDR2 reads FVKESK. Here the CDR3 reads CASSKHTGTGVYNEQFF. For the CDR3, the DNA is TGTGCCAGCAGCAAGCACACCGGGACAGGGGTCTACAATGAGCAGTTCTTC. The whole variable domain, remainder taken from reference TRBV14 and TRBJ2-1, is EAGVTQFPSHSVIEKGQTVTLRCDPISGHDNLYWYRRVMGKEIKFLLHFVKESKQDESGMPNNRFLAERTGGTYSTLKVQPAELEDSGVYFCASSKHTGTGVYNEQFFGPGTRLTVL.

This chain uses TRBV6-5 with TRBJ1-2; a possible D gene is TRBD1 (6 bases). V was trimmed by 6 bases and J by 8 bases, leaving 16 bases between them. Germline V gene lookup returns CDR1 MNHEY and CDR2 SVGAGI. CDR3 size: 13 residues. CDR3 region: CASRDRLREGYTF. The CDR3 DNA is TGTGCCAGCAGGGACAGATTGCGGGAGGGCTACACCTTC.

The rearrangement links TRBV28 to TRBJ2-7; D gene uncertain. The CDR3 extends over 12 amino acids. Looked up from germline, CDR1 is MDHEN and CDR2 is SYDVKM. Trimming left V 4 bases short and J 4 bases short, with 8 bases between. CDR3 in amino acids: CASSSVKYEQYF. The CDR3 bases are TGTGCCAGCAGTTCCGTTAAGTACGAGCAGTACTTC.